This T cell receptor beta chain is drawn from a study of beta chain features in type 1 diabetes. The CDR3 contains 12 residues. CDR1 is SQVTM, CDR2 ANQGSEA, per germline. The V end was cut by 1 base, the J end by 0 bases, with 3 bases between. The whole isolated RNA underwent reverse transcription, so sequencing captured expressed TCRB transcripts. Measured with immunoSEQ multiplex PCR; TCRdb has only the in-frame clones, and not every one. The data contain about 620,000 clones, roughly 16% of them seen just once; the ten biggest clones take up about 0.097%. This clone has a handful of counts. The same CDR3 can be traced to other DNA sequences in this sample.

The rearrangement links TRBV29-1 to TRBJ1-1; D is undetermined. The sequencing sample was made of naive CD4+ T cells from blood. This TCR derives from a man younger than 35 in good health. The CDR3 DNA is TGCAGCGTTGAAGGGGTGAACACTGAAGCTTTCTTT. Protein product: CSVEGVNTEAFF. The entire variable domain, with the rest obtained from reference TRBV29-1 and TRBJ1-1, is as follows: SAVISQKPSRDICQRGTSLTIQCQVDSQVTMMFWYRQQPGQSLTLIATANQGSEATYESGFVIDKFPISRPNLTFSTLTVSNMSPEDSSIYLCSVEGVNTEAFFGQGTRLTVV.